This is a list of T cell receptor beta chains from one sample in a study of shared clonotypes between healthy human individuals. Here immunoSEQ multiplex PCR was the method, and the copy in TCRdb shows in-frame clones only, minus some. This sample has more than 1.2 million clones, with 98% found just once. Material: naive CD4+ T cells sorted from blood. The receptors here all came from a man younger than 45 in good health. Each CDR3 is given with its conserved first and last residue. A D gene is named only where the DNA matches it firmly. Clone size is given for some rows only: seen once, a few or many times, or a class if the clone is expanded.

TRBD2	14	TRBV19	.	TRBJ2-7	CASSTLAGAYEQYF	TGTGCCAGTAGTACCCTAGCGGGCGCCTACGAGCAGTACTTC
TRBD2	17	TRBV5-6	once	TRBJ2-2	CASSLEGSGARTGELFF	TGTGCCAGCAGCTTGGAGGGGAGCGGGGCGAGGACCGGGGAGCTGTTTTTT
.	15	TRBV7-2	.	TRBJ2-7	CASSLATGPPYEQYF	TGTGCCAGCAGCTTAGCTACAGGGCCCCCCTACGAGCAGTACTTC
.	14	TRBV27	.	TRBJ2-1	CASSFFAGTNEQFF	TGTGCCAGCAGTTTTTTTGCGGGAACCAATGAGCAGTTCTTC
TRBD2	12	TRBV30	.	TRBJ2-3	CAWSVGLVAQYF	TGTGCCTGGAGTGTGGGACTAGTGGCGCAGTATTTT
TRBD1	14	TRBV10-3	.	TRBJ1-5	CAISEQGDNQPQHF	TGTGCCATCAGTGAACAGGGGGACAATCAGCCCCAGCATTTT
.	10	TRBV28	.	TRBJ2-5	CASRRETQYF	TGTGCCAGCAGGAGGGAGACCCAGTACTTC
TRBD1	13	TRBV7-8	.	TRBJ2-2	CASSQDRAGELFF	TGTGCCAGCAGCCAGGACAGGGCCGGGGAGCTGTTTTTT
.	12	TRBV14	.	TRBJ2-5	CASSTPPGSQYF	TGTGCCAGCTCGACCCCACCGGGTTCCCAGTACTTC
TRBD1	15	TRBV5-1	once	TRBJ2-5	CASSLEGQGPETQYF	TGCGCCAGCAGCTTGGAGGGACAGGGACCGGAGACCCAGTACTTC
.	14	TRBV2	.	TRBJ2-7	CASSEEGFSYEQYF	TGTGCCAGCAGCGAGGAGGGGTTCTCCTACGAGCAGTACTTC
.	14	TRBV6-5	.	TRBJ2-1	CASSPTGPNNEQFF	TGTGCCAGCAGTCCAACGGGACCTAACAATGAGCAGTTCTTC
.	15	TRBV19	.	TRBJ2-2	CASSIQVSVTGELFF	TGTGCCAGTAGTATTCAGGTTAGCGTAACCGGGGAGCTGTTTTTT
TRBD1	16	TRBV19	.	TRBJ2-2	CASSDLTGTGTGELFF	TGTGCCAGTAGCGATCTTACCGGGACAGGGACCGGGGAGCTGTTTTTT
TRBD1	15	TRBV2	.	TRBJ1-5	CASSRGTANNQPQHF	TGTGCCAGCAGCAGGGGGACAGCGAACAATCAGCCCCAGCATTTT
TRBD2	16	TRBV2	.	TRBJ2-1	CASSRSSGISYNEQFF	TGTGCCAGCAGTAGGTCCAGCGGGATCTCCTACAATGAGCAGTTCTTC